This TCR beta chain was observed in a study of early T cells in non-severe SARS-CoV-2 infection. The CDR3 totals 17 residues. Germline V gives CDR1 MDHEN, CDR2 SYDVKM. The J segment lost 1 base and the V segment lost 3 bases, leaving 10 bases of the junction unmatched. Individual cDNA molecules were tagged with unique molecular identifiers. TCRdb fed the 5' RACE reads into MiXCR, producing one record per CDR3 protein. The repertoire consists of some 80,000 distinct CDR3 sequences, with roughly 12% occurring once and the leading ten covering around 15%. The chain carries TRBV28 and TRBJ2-7; TRBD1 matches 9 bases. The sample consisted of whole blood, taken at baseline. The TCR sequence derives from an adult who was a healthcare worker with PCR-confirmed SARS-CoV-2 infection or an uninfected control (not recorded which). The donor label of this sample is uncertain. CDR3 in DNA: TGTGCCAGCAGTTTCCCCGGCGGGACAGGGCCATCCTACGAGCAGTACTTC. The encoded protein is CASSFPGGTGPSYEQYF.